This T cell receptor (beta chain) derives from a study of tumor-infiltrating lymphocytes in primary liver carcinoma. Study summary: With diameters of roughly 4 to 11 cm, tumors were stage T1-T3 N0M0.

CDR3 size: 13 residues. Per the germline V gene, CDR1 is SGHAT and CDR2 is FQNNGV. A primer matching the constant region was used to make TCR beta cDNA from approximately 500 ng of total RNA. It was through three nested multiplex PCR rounds of slightly modified ARM-PCR that TCR beta libraries arose. Forward primers for TRBV1-TRBV30 and a C-beta reverse primer served the first two PCR rounds, at about 11 cycles each. From the multiplex PCR reads, TCRdb called clonotypes with MiXCR, one entry per CDR3 protein. The table shows about 320,000 distinct CDR3 sequences, with 50% to 60% occurring only once. Regarding this clonotype: The junction and the germline gene differ at one end; a read error may be behind it.

Unsorted whole blood served as the source of blood RNA, and germline DNA was extracted as well. Infection with HBV was chronic in patients; they were treatment-naive. The specimen was peripheral blood. The source of this sequence is a woman younger than 45 with primary liver carcinoma and hepatitis B virus infection. The chain has TRBV11-2 and TRBJ2-5, with D hard to call. CDR3 nucleotide sequence: TGCGCCAGCAGCTTACCAGCTACGGAGACCCATTACTTC. It codes for CASSLPATETHYF. Drawing the rest from reference TRBV11-2 and TRBJ2-5, the complete variable domain is EAGVAQSPRYKIIEKRQSVAFWCNPISGHATLYWYQQILGQGPKLLIQFQNNGVVDDSQLPKDRFSAERLKGVDSTLKIQPAKLEDSAVYLCASSLPATETHYFGPGTRLLVL.